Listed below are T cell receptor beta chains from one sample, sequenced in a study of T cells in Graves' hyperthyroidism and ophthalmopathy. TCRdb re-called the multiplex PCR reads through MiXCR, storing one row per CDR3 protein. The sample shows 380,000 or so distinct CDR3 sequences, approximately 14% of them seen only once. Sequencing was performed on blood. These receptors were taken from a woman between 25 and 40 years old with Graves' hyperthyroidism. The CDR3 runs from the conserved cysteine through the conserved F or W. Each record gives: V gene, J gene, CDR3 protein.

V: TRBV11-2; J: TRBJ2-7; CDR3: CASSLFVQGNYEQYF
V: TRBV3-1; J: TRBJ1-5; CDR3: CASSQDARSTQPQHF
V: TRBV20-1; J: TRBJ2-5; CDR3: CSANLRDYQETQYF
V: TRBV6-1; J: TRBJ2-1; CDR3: CASSYSRNYNEQFF
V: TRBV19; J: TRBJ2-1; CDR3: CASGTSGSNNEQFF
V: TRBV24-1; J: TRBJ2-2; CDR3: CATRGLTSGTNTGELFF
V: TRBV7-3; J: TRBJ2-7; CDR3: CASSLIWRDTPAEQYF
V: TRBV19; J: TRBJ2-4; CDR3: CASSVKGPNIQYF
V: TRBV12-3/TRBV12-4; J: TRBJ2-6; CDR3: CASSPPRRGLVANVLTF
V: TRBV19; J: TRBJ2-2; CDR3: CASGGDSSNTGELFF
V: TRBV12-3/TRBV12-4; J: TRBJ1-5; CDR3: CASTLDRGDQPQHF
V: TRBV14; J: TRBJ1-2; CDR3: CASSQVAGQTGGYTF
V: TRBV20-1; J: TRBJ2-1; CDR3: CSRAGGIGANEQFF
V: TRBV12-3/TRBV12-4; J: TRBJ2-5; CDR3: CASSFPNTQETQYF
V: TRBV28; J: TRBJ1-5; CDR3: CASSSTGQGNQPQHF
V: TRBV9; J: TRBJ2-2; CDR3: CASSSRGGRAGELFF
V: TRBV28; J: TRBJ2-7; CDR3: CASSLSLAVYEQYF
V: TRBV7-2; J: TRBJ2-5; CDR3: CASSFVGRAETQYF
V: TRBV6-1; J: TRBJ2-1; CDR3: CASSRGGLGENEQFF
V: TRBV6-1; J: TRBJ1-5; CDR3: CASSEGTGSGQPQHF
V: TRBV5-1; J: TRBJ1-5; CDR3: CASSLGPNQPQHF
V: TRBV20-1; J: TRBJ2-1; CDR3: CSASSDPYNEQFF
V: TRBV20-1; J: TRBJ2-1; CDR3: CSATLRRGAYNEQFF
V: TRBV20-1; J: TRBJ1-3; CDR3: CSAVQDRLSGNTIYF
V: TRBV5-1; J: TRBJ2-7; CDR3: CASSQPGVDEQYF
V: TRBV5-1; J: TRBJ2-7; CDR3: CASSLYERIDYEQYF
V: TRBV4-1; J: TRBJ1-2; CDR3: CASSHGQGRRGYTF
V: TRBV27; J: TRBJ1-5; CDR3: CASSLTTPVHQPQHF
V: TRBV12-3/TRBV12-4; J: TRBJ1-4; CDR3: CASSFSRSNEKLFF
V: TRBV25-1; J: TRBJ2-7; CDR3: CASSDPNAYEQYF
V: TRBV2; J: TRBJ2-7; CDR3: CASTPLYEQYF
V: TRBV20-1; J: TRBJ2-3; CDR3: CSARREVTDTQYF
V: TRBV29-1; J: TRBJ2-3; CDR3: CSVPQISSTDTQYF
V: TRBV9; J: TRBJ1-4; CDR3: CASSVATGFGEKLFF
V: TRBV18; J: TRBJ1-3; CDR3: CASSMGQTGSGNTIYF
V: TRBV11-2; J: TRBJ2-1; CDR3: CASSLVAPPRMGEQFF
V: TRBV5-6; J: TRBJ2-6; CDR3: CASSFAGSGANVLTF
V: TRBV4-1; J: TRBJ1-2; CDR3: CASSPYATGSGYTF
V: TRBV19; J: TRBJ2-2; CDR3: CASSPSPYTGELFF
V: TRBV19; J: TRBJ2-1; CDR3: CASSKGLAGANYNEQFF
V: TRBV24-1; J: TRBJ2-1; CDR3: CATSVGTGRVEQFF
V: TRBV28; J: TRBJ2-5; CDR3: CASRQTKETQYF
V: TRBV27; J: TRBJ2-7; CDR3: CASSLLAGGPPEQYF
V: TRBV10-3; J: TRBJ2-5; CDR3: CAISPGTGGRETQYF
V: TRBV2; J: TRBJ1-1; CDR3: CASSEQVSNAFF
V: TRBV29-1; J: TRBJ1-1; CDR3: CSVAKQGISEAFF
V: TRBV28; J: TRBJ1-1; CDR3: CASSFRMNTEAFF
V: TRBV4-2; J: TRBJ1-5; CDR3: CASSQDTGAQPQHF
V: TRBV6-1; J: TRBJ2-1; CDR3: CASSVSGRAYNEQFF
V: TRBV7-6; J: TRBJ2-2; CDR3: CASSLVRAGTGELFF